Listed here are 20 T cell receptor beta chains from one sample, sequenced in a study of regulatory T cells in long-lasting Graves disease. Arm-PCR of CDR3 regions and iRepertoire HTBI primers were used to build TCR beta libraries. Each CDR3 protein is one row after TCRdb ran MiXCR on the multiplex PCR reads. The table records about 420,000 distinct CDR3 sequences, about a sixth of them present only once. Time point specified: newly diagnosed GD, antithyroid drugs for less than 3 months. RNA extracted from PBMCs served as the sequencing template. Separately, the same data were catalogued under a study of T cells in Graves' hyperthyroidism and ophthalmopathy.

Sequenced material: peripheral blood mononuclear cells (PBMCs), taken at new diagnosis, from a patient treated with antithyroid drugs. The receptor set was obtained from a woman between 18 and 30 years old with Graves disease.

There are many counts of this clonotype. The chain uses TRBV9 and TRBJ1-2, with D maybe TRBD1 (5 bases). The CDR3 totals 16 residues. From germline, CDR1 is SGDLS and CDR2 YYNGEE. V lost 0 bases, J lost 5 bases, and 17 bases lay in between. CDR3 DNA: TGTGCCAGCAGCGTAGTTCACGCAGACAGCGTATATGGCTACACCTTC. Protein: CASSVVHADSVYGYTF.

Turning to this clonotype: A much larger clone sits a single nucleotide away, making a read error possible. The rearrangement joins TRBV7-8 to TRBJ2-7; 11 positions agree with TRBD2. The V gene's germline CDR1 is SGHVS and CDR2 FQNEAQ. The CDR3 is made up of 15 amino acids. DNA of the CDR3: TGTGCCGGCAGGGGGGGACTAGCGGACCCCTACGAGCAGTACTTC. Amino acids: CAGRGGLADPYEQYF.

In regard to this clonotype: A read error may explain this, as a much larger clone is one base away. V and J are TRBV7-2 and TRBJ1-1; the D is unclear. CDR1 and CDR2 (germline): SGHTA, FQGNSA. This CDR3 contains 12 residues. The CDR3 region is CASSSQRLEALF. CDR3 coding DNA: TGTGCCAGCAGCAGCCAGCGCCTTGAAGCTCTCTTT. The full variable domain, with the rest looked up from reference TRBV7-2 and TRBJ1-1, is GAGVSQSPSNKVTEKGKDVELRCDPISGHTALYWYRQSLGQGLEFLIYFQGNSAPDKSGLPSDRFSAERTGGSVSTLTIQRTQQEDSAVYLCASSSQRLEALFGQGTRLTVV.

The chain couples TRBV6-1 to TRBJ2-6; D gene uncertain. From germline, CDR1 is MNHNS and CDR2 SASEGT. The CDR3 has 13 amino acids. V was cut by 7 bases and J by 2 bases, with 6 bases left in between. CDR3 sequence: CASKPAGANVLTF. The CDR3 DNA sequence: TGTGCCAGCAAACCCGCTGGGGCCAACGTCCTGACTTTC.

The chain links TRBV5-4 to TRBJ1-6; TRBD1 might be the D (6 bases). Germline V lookup: CDR1 SGHNT, CDR2 YYREEE (reference sequence). This CDR3 is 14 amino acids long. V was shortened by 5 bases and J by 8 bases, with 14 bases between the two germline ends. The CDR3 here is CASSKGQLYSPLHF. The DNA for the CDR3 is TGTGCCAGCAGTAAAGGACAGCTCTATTCACCCCTCCACTTT.

This clonotype was counted many times. The V gene is TRBV27, the J gene TRBJ1-5; weak D call: TRBD1 (5 bases). Between the trimmed V and J ends, which lost 10 bases and 1 base, there was a span of 14 bases. Germline V gene sequence: CDR1 MNHEY, CDR2 SMNVEV (reference sequence). The CDR3 length is 14 residues. This chain's CDR3 is CATRRGQSNQPQHF. The CDR3, as DNA: TGTGCCACCAGGCGGGGCCAAAGCAATCAGCCCCAGCATTTT.

This clonotype was seen only a few times. This chain uses TRBV18 with TRBJ2-1; D uncertain. Trimming stripped 4 bases from V and 8 bases from J, with 9 bases between. CDR1 is KGHSH, CDR2 LQKENI, per germline. This CDR3 spans 12 amino acids. Here the CDR3 reads CASSRAPDEQFF. In nucleotides, the CDR3 is TGTGCCAGCTCACGGGCACCAGATGAGCAGTTCTTC.

This clonotype was detected ten times or more. This chain links TRBV2 with TRBJ2-3, with TRBD2 identical over 16 bases. CDR1 SNHLY and CDR2 FYNNEI come from the germline V gene. V shed 6 bases and J 3 bases; nucleotides not matched to a gene: 12. This CDR3 contains 19 residues. Here the CDR3 reads CASSTPGLAGGPGTDTQYF. The CDR3 DNA reads TGTGCCAGCAGCACCCCGGGACTAGCGGGAGGGCCGGGTACAGATACGCAGTATTTT. The whole variable domain, remainder taken from reference TRBV2 and TRBJ2-3, is EPEVTQTPSHQVTQMGQEVILRCVPISNHLYFYWYRQILGQKVEFLVSFYNNEISEKSEIFDDQFSVERPDGSNFTLKIRSTKLEDSAMYFCASSTPGLAGGPGTDTQYFGPGTRLTVL.

The sample holds a few counts of this clonotype. This chain uses TRBV30 with TRBJ1-1; D might be TRBD1 (5 bases). From germline, CDR1 is GTSNPN and CDR2 SVGIG (reference sequence). The CDR3 totals 14 residues. V was cut by 3 bases and J by 0 bases, with 11 bases left in between. CDR3 in amino acids: CAWRGATLNTEAFF. The CDR3, as DNA: TGTGCCTGGAGAGGGGCGACCCTGAACACTGAAGCTTTCTTT.

This clonotype was seen repeatedly, ten times or more. V and J are TRBV20-1 and TRBJ1-1; D is possibly TRBD1 (5 bases). V lost 0 bases to trimming and J lost 4 bases, with 9 bases between them. The V gene's germline CDR1 is DFQATT and CDR2 SNEGSKA (reference sequence). The CDR3 is 13 residues long. The CDR3 nucleotides are TGCAGTGCTAGAGATTGGGGGGGCACTGAAGCTTTCTTT. This translates into CSARDWGGTEAFF.

This clonotype was found many times. The chain joins TRBV20-1 to TRBJ2-5; 9 nucleotides align to TRBD1. Per the germline V gene, CDR1 is DFQATT and CDR2 is SNEGSKA (reference sequence). Trimming took 0 bases from V and 5 from J; bases not matched to a gene: 7. CDR3 length: 15 residues. The CDR3 region is CSARDLGQGLETQYF. CDR3 bases: TGCAGTGCTAGAGATCTCGGACAGGGGTTGGAGACCCAGTACTTC.

The chain couples TRBV19 to TRBJ2-7, with 7 bases fitting TRBD1. The CDR3 totals 14 residues. V trimming: 4 bases; J trimming: 2 bases; junction bases outside the gene matches: 5. In germline, CDR1 is LNHDA, CDR2 SQIVND (reference sequence). The CDR3: CASSTGTDPYEQYF. CDR3 nucleotide sequence: TGTGCCAGTAGTACCGGGACAGACCCCTACGAGCAGTACTTC.

In this sample, this clonotype turned up a few times. The gene calls are TRBV6-2 or TRBV6-3 and TRBJ1-3; D call uncertain. V was clipped by 5 bases and J by 0 bases, with 11 bases between them. This CDR3 has 15 amino acids. Germline V CDR1 and CDR2: MNHEY, SVGEGT. The CDR3, as DNA: TGTGCCAGCAGTGCGAGTACAGTCTCTGGAAACACCATATATTTT. This codes for CASSASTVSGNTIYF.

For the CDR3, the DNA is TGTGCCAGCAGCTTAACGCCCAATCAGCCCCAGCATTTT. It codes for CASSLTPNQPQHF. This chain joins TRBV5-4 and TRBJ1-5, with no clear D. The CDR3 has 13 residues. Trimming cost V 2 bases and J 3 bases, with 6 bases left between them. CDR1 SGHNT and CDR2 YYREEE come from the germline V gene (reference sequence).

The J gene is TRBJ2-7, the V gene TRBV7-8, with D perhaps matching TRBD2 (6 bases). Per the germline V gene, CDR1 is SGHVS and CDR2 is FQNEAQ. The CDR3 extends over 15 amino acids. V dropped 3 bases and J dropped 2 bases, with 14 bases sitting between them. The CDR3 loop is CASSFLNGGTYEQYF. The CDR3 region has the DNA TGTGCCAGCAGCTTTCTGAACGGAGGGACCTACGAGCAGTACTTC. The full variable domain, rest sourced from reference TRBV7-8 and TRBJ2-7, is GAGVSQSPRYKVAKRGQDVALRCDPISGHVSLFWYQQALGQGPEFLTYFQNEAQLDKSGLPSDRFFAERPEGSVSTLKIQRTQQEDSAVYLCASSFLNGGTYEQYFGPGTRLTVT.

The table lists this clonotype with a few counts. The V call is TRBV10-3, the J call TRBJ2-5; D is ambiguous. V lost 7 bases and J lost 5, with 11 bases in between. Germline CDR1 is ENHRY and CDR2 is SYGVKD. This CDR3 region has 12 residues. The CDR3 nucleotides read TGTGCCATCAAAGACCCCGGGGAGACCCAGTACTTC. This gives the protein CAIKDPGETQYF.

This clonotype occurred many times. The rearrangement joins TRBV12-3 or TRBV12-4 to TRBJ1-5; possible D gene TRBD1, 5 bases. The V end lost 5 bases, the J end lost 4 bases, and 21 bases lay between the germline ends. The CDR3 spans 17 residues. In DNA, the CDR3 is TGTGCCAGCAGTCCGGGACGGAGTTGGGTAGAGAATCAGCCCCAGCATTTT. This sequence encodes CASSPGRSWVENQPQHF.

This chain links TRBV14 with TRBJ2-5, with 14 bases matching TRBD2. The CDR3 is made up of 15 amino acids. J lost 11 bases, V lost 4 bases, and 9 bases had no gene match. The germline gives CDR1 SGHDN, CDR2 FVKESK. Here the CDR3 reads CASSPGLAGGWEQYF. CDR3 nucleotide sequence: TGTGCCAGCAGCCCCGGACTAGCGGGAGGTTGGGAGCAGTACTTC. Complete variable domain (other parts from reference TRBV14 and TRBJ2-5): EAGVTQFPSHSVIEKGQTVTLRCDPISGHDNLYWYRRVMGKEIKFLLHFVKESKQDESGMPNNRFLAERTGGTYSTLKVQPAELEDSGVYFCASSPGLAGGWEQYFGPGTRLLVL.

This clonotype was detected only a few times. The V gene is TRBV5-1, the J gene TRBJ2-6, with TRBD2 matching over 11 bases. CDR1 and CDR2 from the germline V gene are SGHRS and YFSETQ. This CDR3 spans 20 amino acids. V was pared by 0 bases and J by 0 bases, with 8 bases of the junction left unmatched. CDR3 bases: TGCGCCAGCAGCTTGGAGCTAGCGGGAGGACCAAACTCTGGGGCCAACGTCCTGACTTTC. As protein: CASSLELAGGPNSGANVLTF.

This clonotype was recorded at least ten times. J is TRBJ2-7 and V is TRBV20-1, with D perhaps assigned TRBD1 or TRBD2 (7 bases each). This CDR3 comprises 15 residues. Trimming stripped 3 bases from V and 0 bases from J, with 15 bases between. Germline V gene sequence: CDR1 DFQATT, CDR2 SNEGSKA (reference sequence). CDR3 DNA sequence: TGCAGTGCTAGCAGGGGGGGCCCCTCCTCCTACGAGCAGTACTTC. It codes for CSASRGGPSSYEQYF.